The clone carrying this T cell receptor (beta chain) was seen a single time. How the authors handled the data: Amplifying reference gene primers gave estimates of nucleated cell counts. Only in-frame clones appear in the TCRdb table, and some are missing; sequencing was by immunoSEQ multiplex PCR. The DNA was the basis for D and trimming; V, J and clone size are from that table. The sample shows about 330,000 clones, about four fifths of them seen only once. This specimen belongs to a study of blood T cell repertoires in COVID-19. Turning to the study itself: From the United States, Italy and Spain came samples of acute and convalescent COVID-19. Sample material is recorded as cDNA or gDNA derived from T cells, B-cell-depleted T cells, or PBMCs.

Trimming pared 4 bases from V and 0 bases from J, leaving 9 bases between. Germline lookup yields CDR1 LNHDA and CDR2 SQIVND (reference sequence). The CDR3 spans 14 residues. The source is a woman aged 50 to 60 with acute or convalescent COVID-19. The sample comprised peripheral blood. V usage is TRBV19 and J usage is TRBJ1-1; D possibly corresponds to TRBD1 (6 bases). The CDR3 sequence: CASSTQGLNTEAFF. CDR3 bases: TGTGCCAGTAGTACCCAGGGGTTGAACACTGAAGCTTTCTTT.